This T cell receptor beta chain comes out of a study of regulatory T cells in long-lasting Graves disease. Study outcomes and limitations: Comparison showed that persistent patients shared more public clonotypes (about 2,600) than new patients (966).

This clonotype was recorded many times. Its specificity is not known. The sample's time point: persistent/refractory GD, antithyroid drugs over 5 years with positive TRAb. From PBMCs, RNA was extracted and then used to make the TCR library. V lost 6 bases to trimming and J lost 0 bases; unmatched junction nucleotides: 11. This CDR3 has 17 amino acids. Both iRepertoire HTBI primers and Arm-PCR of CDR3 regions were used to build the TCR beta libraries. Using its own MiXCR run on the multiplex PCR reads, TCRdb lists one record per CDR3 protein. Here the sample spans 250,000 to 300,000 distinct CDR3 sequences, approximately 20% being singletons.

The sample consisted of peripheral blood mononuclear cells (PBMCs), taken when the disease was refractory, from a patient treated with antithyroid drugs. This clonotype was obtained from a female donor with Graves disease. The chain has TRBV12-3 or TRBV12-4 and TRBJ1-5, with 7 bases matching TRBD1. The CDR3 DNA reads TGTGCCAGCAGCCCAGGACAGGAAATCTATAGCAATCAGCCCCAGCATTTT. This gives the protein CASSPGQEIYSNQPQHF.